This T cell receptor beta chain came from a study of human T cells and chemical hapten exposure. Study-wide points: Sensitizing with DPC caused no change in TCRs above 1 in 1000 frequency.

The authors' total RNA extraction used unfractionated whole blood. As for this clonotype: What it binds is not known.

This CDR3 has 15 amino acids. The germline CDR1 and CDR2 sequences are ENHRY and SYGVKD. J lost 3 bases, V lost 3 bases, and 6 bases had no gene match. In the authors' workflow: A per-sample median of roughly 96,000 TCRs was observed, with a range of about 20,000 to 700,000. TCRdb re-called the 5' RACE reads with MiXCR, one entry per CDR3 protein. Clone size and V and J calls follow TCRdb, not the original study. The table includes 110,000 or so distinct CDR3 sequences, around 20% detected once. The rearrangement links TRBV10-3 to TRBJ2-7; 9 bases agree with TRBD1. The clonotype comes from a human donor in good health. The CDR3 protein is CAISETGGPDYEQYF. In nucleotides, the CDR3 is TGTGCCATCAGTGAAACAGGGGGCCCCGACTACGAGCAGTACTTC.